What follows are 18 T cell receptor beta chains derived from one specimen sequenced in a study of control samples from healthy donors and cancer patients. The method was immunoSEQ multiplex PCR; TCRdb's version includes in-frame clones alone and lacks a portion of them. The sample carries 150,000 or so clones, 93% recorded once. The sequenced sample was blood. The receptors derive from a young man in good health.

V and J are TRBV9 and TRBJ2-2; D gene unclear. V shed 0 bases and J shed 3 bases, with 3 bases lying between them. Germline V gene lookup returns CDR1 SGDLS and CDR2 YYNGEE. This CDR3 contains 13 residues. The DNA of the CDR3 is TGTGCCAGCAGCGTAGATCACACCGGGGAGCTGTTTTTT. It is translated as CASSVDHTGELFF. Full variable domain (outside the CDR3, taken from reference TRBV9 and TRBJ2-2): DSGVTQTPKHLITATGQRVTLRCSPRSGDLSVYWYQQSLDQGLQFLIQYYNGEERAKGNILERFSAQQFPDLHSELNLSSLELGDSALYFCASSVDHTGELFFGEGSRLTVL.

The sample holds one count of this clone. The DNA of the CDR3 is TGTGCCAGCAGTCCGGACAGGGAGGACTTGGAAGAGCTGTTTTTT. Its protein is CASSPDREDLEELFF. This chain joins TRBV28 and TRBJ1-4; 8 bases line up with TRBD1. The CDR3 runs to 15 residues. Germline assignment: CDR1 MDHEN and CDR2 SYDVKM. Trimming removed 5 bases from V and 14 bases from J; junction bases left unmatched: 16. The full variable domain, in which reference TRBV28 and TRBJ1-4 provide the parts outside the CDR3, is DVKVTQSSRYLVKRTGEKVFLECVQDMDHENMFWYRQDPGLGLRLIYFSYDVKMKEKGDIPEGYSVSREKKERFSLILESASTNQTSMYLCASSPDREDLEELFFGSGTQLSVL.

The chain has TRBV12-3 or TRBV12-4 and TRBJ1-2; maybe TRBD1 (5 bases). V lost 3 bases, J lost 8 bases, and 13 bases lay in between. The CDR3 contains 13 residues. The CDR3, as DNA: TGTGCCAGCAGTTTTGGGGGGGATCGAGGCTACACCTTC. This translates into CASSFGGDRGYTF.

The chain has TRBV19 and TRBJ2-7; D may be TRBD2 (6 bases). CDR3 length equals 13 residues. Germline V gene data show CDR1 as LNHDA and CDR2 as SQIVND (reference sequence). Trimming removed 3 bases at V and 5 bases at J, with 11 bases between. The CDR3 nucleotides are TGTGCCAGTAGTATCGGAGGGAACAACGAGCAGTACTTC. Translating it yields CASSIGGNNEQYF.

The CDR3, as DNA: TGTGCCACCTCTCTGGGTAGGGGGGCTGAAGATAATTCACCCCTCCACTTT. Translating gives CATSLGRGAEDNSPLHF. The rearrangement joins TRBV10-3 to TRBJ1-6, with D maybe TRBD1 (6 bases). CDR1 and CDR2 from the germline V gene are ENHRY and SYGVKD. Trimming shortened V by 10 bases and J by 5 bases, and 24 bases separated the two germline ends. The CDR3 is 17 residues long.

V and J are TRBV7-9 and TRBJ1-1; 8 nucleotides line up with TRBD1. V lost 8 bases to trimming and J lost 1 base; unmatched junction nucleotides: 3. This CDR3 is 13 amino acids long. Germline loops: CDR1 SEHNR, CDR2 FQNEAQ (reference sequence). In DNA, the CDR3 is TGTGCCAGCCACAGGGGGTGGAACACTGAAGCTTTCTTT. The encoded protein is CASHRGWNTEAFF.

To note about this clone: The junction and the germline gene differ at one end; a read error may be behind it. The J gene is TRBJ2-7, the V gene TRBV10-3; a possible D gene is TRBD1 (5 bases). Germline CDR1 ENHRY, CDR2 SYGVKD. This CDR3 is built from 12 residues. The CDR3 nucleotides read TGTGCCATCAGTGCCTTTGAAGGGGCCGAAAGCTTC. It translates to CAISAFEGAESF.

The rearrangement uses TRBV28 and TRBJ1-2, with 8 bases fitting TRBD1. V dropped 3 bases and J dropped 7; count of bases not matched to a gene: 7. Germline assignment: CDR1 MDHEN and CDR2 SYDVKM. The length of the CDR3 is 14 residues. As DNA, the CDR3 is TGTGCCAGCAGTTTTCCCCAGGGGGCGGGTGGCTACACCTTC. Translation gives CASSFPQGAGGYTF.

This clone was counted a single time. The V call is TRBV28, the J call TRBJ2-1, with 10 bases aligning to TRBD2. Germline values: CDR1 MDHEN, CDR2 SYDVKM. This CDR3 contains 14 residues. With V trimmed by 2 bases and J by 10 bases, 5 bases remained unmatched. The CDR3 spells CASSLRRTSGEQFF. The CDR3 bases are TGTGCCAGCAGTTTACGAAGGACTAGCGGAGAGCAGTTCTTC.

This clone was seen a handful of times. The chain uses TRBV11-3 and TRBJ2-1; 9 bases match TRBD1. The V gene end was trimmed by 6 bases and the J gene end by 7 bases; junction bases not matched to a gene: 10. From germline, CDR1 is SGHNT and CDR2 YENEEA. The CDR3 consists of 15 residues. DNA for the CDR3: TGTGCCAGCAGTGAGGGGGACAGGGAGGTTAATGAGCAGTTCTTC. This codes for CASSEGDREVNEQFF.

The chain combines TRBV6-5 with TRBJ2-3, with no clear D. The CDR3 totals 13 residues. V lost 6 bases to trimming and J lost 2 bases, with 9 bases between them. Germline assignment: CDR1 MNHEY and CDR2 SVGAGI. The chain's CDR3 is CASRGYYTDTQYF. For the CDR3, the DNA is TGTGCCAGCAGGGGCTACTACACAGATACGCAGTATTTT.

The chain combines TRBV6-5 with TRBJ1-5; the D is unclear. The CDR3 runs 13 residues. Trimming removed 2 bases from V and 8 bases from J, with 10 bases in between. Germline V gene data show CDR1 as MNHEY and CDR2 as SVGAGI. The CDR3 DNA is TGTGCCAGCAGTTACGATATGAACAAGCCCCAGCATTTT. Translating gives CASSYDMNKPQHF.

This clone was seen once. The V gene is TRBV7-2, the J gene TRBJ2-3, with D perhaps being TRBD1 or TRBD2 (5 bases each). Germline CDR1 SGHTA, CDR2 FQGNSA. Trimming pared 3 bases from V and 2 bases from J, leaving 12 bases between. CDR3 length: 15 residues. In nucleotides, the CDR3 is TGTGCCAGCAGCTTCCAGTCAGGGACCACAGATACGCAGTATTTT. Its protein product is CASSFQSGTTDTQYF.

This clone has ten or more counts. The CDR3 region is CASSFRDNTEAFF. DNA of the CDR3: TGTGCCAGCAGTTTCCGGGACAACACTGAAGCTTTCTTT. The V and J genes are TRBV6-2 or TRBV6-3 and TRBJ1-1, with D possibly matching TRBD1 (5 bases). Trimming shortened V by 4 bases and J by 2 bases, and 8 bases separated the two germline ends. Per the germline V gene, CDR1 is MNHEY and CDR2 is SVGEGT. This CDR3 region has 13 residues.

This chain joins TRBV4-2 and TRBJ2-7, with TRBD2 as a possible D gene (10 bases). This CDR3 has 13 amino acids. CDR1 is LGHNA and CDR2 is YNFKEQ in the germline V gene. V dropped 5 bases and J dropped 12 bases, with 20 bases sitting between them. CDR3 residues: CASSSGLADRGYF. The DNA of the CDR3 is TGTGCCAGCAGCTCCGGACTAGCGGACAGGGGGTACTTC.

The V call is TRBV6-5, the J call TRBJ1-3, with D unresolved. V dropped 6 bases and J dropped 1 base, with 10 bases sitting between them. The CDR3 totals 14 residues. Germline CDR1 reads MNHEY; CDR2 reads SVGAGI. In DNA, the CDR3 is TGTGCCAGCAGCCAAGGAGGATCTGGAAACACCATATATTTT. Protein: CASSQGGSGNTIYF.

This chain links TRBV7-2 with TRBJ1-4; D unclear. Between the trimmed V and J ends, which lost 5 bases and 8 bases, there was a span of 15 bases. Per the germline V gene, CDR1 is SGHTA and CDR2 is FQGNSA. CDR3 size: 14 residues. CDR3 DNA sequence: TGTGCCAGCAGCCCGGGTGGGCTGAGGGAAAAACTGTTTTTT. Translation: CASSPGGLREKLFF.

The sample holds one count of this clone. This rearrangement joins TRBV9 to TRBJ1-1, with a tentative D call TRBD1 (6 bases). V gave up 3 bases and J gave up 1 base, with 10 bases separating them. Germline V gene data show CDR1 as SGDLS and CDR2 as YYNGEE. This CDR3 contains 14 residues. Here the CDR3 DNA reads TGTGCCAGCAGCGCTCTACAGGGGAACACTGAAGCTTTCTTT. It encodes CASSALQGNTEAFF. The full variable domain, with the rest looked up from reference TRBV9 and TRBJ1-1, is DSGVTQTPKHLITATGQRVTLRCSPRSGDLSVYWYQQSLDQGLQFLIQYYNGEERAKGNILERFSAQQFPDLHSELNLSSLELGDSALYFCASSALQGNTEAFFGQGTRLTVV.